This T cell receptor (beta chain) is drawn from a study of OX40 agonist ivuxolimab in advanced cancers. Regarding the complete study: Ivuxolimab was a fully human IgG2 agonistic monoclonal antibody targeting the costimulatory receptor OX40 (CD134). The paper describes the monotherapy dose-escalation part (N of about 54 patients) of the phase I trial of ivuxolimab. Of the roughly 51 patients in dose escalation, about 19 had hepatocellular carcinoma, about 15 had melanoma, 9 had renal cell carcinoma and 9 had head and neck cancer. Three dose-escalation patients achieved partial responses, one with hepatocellular carcinoma and two with cutaneous melanoma. The point of sequencing TCRbeta in the periphery was to test whether ivuxolimab changed TCR sequence diversity and drove clonal T-cell expansion. The dose-escalation cohort was about 83% male with a mean age of approximately 60 years, ranging from roughly 23 to 85. Patients were allowed to have had prior anti-PD-1, anti-PD-L1 or anti-CTLA-4 therapy, and 40% of the dose-escalation patients had previously received checkpoint inhibitors. Intravenous ivuxolimab was administered to patients every 2 weeks at six dose levels: 0.01, 0.1, 0.3, 1.5, 3 and 10 mg/kg. The full study reports these points: Low levels of normalized T-cell clonal expansion were also shown by some nonresponding patients. In the 0.1-3.0 mg/kg groups, partial responders had among the lowest normalized peripheral clonal expansion, particularly in CD8+ T cells. The antigen specificity of the peripheral T cells that underwent clonal expansion was not determined. After ivuxolimab, more expanded clones were found on average in CD8+ T cells than in CD4+ T cells. At doses from 0.1 to 3.0 mg/kg, clonal expansion was seen in both CD4+ and CD8+ blood T cells between baseline and week 6.

Deletion took 2 bases off V and 2 bases off J, with a span of 4 bases between the germline ends. CDR1 MDHEN and CDR2 SYDVKM were looked up in the germline V gene. The CDR3 spans 12 residues, from the cysteine through the phenylalanine. The kept DNA is CDR3 alone, 36 bases in frame from the first base. With regard to this clone: The clone's antigen remains unknown. Base qualities are missing; no much larger clone stands one base away.

Patients with autoimmune disease history or receiving systemic immunosuppression were excluded from the trial. Peripheral blood for TCR sequencing was drawn from every dose cohort at baseline, at cycle 4 day 1 and at cycle 7 day 1. The samples were taken from a phase I, first-in-human, multicenter, open-label dose-escalation trial of ivuxolimab. Adults with locally advanced or metastatic melanoma, renal cell, hepatocellular, or head and neck squamous cell carcinoma were enrolled in the trial. CD4+ and CD8+ T cells were sorted separately from peripheral blood before TCR sequencing. Genomic DNA was isolated from the sorted cells so that the TCRbeta CDR3 region could be sequenced. The immunoSEQ Assay was used for sequencing of TCRbeta CDR3 regions. The immuneACCESS repertoire file appears here via TCRdb, limited to in-frame rearrangements. These files lack a portion of the clones; in checked studies, under half of the deficit traces to unresolved V genes, and the cause of the others is not known. The table for this sample lists some 34,000 clones; approximately 88% of them were counted only once. The leading ten clones occupy 20% to 25% of the sample.

The V and J genes are TRBV28 and TRBJ2-7; the D gene lacks a confident call. This material consisted of CD4+ or CD8+ T cells sorted from blood, taken in a trial of the OX40 agonist ivuxolimab. The source is an adult with an advanced solid tumor such as melanoma, head and neck, liver or kidney cancer. The sequenced DNA: TGTGCCAGCAGTTTAGGTGCCTACGAGCAGTACTTC. It specifies CASSLGAYEQYF.